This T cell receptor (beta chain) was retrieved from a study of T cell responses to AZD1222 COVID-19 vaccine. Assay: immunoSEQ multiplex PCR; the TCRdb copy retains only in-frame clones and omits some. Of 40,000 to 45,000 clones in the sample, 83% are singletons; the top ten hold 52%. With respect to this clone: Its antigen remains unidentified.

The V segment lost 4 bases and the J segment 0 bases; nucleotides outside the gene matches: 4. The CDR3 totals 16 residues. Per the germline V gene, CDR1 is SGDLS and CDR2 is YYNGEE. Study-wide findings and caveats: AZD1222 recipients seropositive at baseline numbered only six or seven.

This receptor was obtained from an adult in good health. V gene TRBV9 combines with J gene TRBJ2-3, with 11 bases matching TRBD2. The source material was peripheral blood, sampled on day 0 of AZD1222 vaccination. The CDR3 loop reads CASSFLAGGSTDTQYF. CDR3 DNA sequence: TGTGCCAGCAGCTTCCTAGCGGGGGGAAGCACAGATACGCAGTATTTT.